Following are 21 T cell receptor beta chains from one sample sequenced in a study of T-cell memory formation after mild COVID-19. TCRdb ran MiXCR on the 5' RACE reads and lists one entry per CDR3 protein. In the table there are under 150,000 distinct CDR3 sequences, 22% of which are singletons. The sequenced sample consisted of PBMCs or a T cell subset sorted from them (not recorded which). Receptors originate from a man in his late teens or twenties who had mild COVID-19 (a few samples of this study predate the infection). Cell type and time point are not known.

J is TRBJ2-7 and V is TRBV7-9; D is unresolved. The CDR3 extends over 13 amino acids. V was pared by 5 bases and J by 0 bases, with 8 bases between. Germline V lookup: CDR1 SEHNR, CDR2 FQNEAQ (reference sequence). DNA of the CDR3: TGTGCCAGCAGCCATCCTAGCTCCTACGAGCAGTACGTC. Its translation: CASSHPSSYEQYV.

The genes are TRBV7-9 and TRBJ2-5; 8 bases are a match to TRBD2. V was clipped by 5 bases and J by 0 bases; unmatched bases: 17. CDR1 is SEHNR and CDR2 is FQNEAQ in the germline V gene (reference sequence). This CDR3 contains 19 residues. The CDR3 region has the DNA TGTGCCAGCAGCCCACCCGGGGGAGCGGGGGTCCCTTACCAAGAGACCCAGTACTTC. Its translation is CASSPPGGAGVPYQETQYF.

This clonotype was recorded a few times. V and J are TRBV29-1 and TRBJ1-1; possibly TRBD1 for D (5 bases). Germline V gene sequence: CDR1 SQVTM, CDR2 ANQGSEA. Trimming shortened V by 7 bases and J by 5 bases, and 14 bases separated the two germline ends. The CDR3 totals 12 residues. The chain's CDR3 is CSAMPGKTEAFF. The CDR3 nucleotides are TGCAGCGCAATGCCAGGGAAAACTGAAGCTTTCTTT. The complete variable domain, with remaining parts taken from reference TRBV29-1 and TRBJ1-1, reads SAVISQKPSRDICQRGTSLTIQCQVDSQVTMMFWYRQQPGQSLTLIATANQGSEATYESGFVIDKFPISRPNLTFSTLTVSNMSPEDSSIYLCSAMPGKTEAFFGQGTRLTVV.

The chain is built from TRBV6-2 or TRBV6-3 and TRBJ2-7; D is uncertain. Between the trimmed V and J ends, which lost 8 bases and 1 base, there was a span of 6 bases. Per the germline V gene, CDR1 is MNHEY and CDR2 is SVGEGT. The CDR3 spans 11 residues. The CDR3: CASGDSYEQYV. In nucleotides, the CDR3 is TGTGCCAGCGGGGATTCCTACGAGCAGTACGTC.

In its sample, this clonotype was seen once. V and J are TRBV4-2 and TRBJ2-1; 10 bases agree with TRBD2. The germline V gene has CDR1 LGHNA and CDR2 YNFKEQ. The CDR3 is 15 residues long. With 5 bases clipped from V and 3 bases from J, the junction kept 4 bases outside the gene matches. The CDR3 spells CASSARLAGYNEQFF. CDR3 in DNA: TGTGCCAGCAGCGCGCGACTAGCGGGCTACAATGAGCAGTTCTTC.

The sample holds a few counts of this clonotype. This chain links TRBV15 with TRBJ1-2, with D possibly being TRBD1 (6 bases). The CDR3 length is 15 residues. Germline V gene lookup returns CDR1 LNHNV and CDR2 YYDKDF (reference sequence). V dropped 0 bases and J dropped 8 bases, with 16 bases sitting between them. CDR3 nucleotide sequence: TGTGCCACCAGCAGAGATTTGGGACATTTCGGGGGCTACACCTTC. This translates into CATSRDLGHFGGYTF.

The table lists this clonotype with a few counts. The chain couples TRBV6-1 to TRBJ2-7, with TRBD1 identical over 10 bases. V shed 7 bases and J 3 bases; nucleotides not matched to a gene: 9. The CDR3 runs to 15 residues. Germline loops: CDR1 MNHNS, CDR2 SASEGT. This CDR3 is CASIPTGTGDYEQYF. The DNA for the CDR3 is TGTGCCAGCATTCCAACCGGGACAGGGGACTACGAGCAGTACTTC.

The V call is TRBV4-1, the J call TRBJ2-7; a possible D gene is TRBD1 (6 bases). Trimming pared 4 bases from V and 6 bases from J, leaving 16 bases between. In germline, CDR1 is MGHRA, CDR2 YSYEKL. The CDR3 has 14 amino acids. CDR3 in DNA: TGCGCCAGCAGCCCCCAGGGGATTTCGGGCGAGCAGTACTTC. Protein: CASSPQGISGEQYF.

J is TRBJ2-3 and V is TRBV7-9; a possible D gene is TRBD2 (6 bases). The CDR3 has 16 amino acids. In germline, CDR1 is SEHNR, CDR2 FQNEAQ (reference sequence). V lost 5 bases, J lost 3 bases, and 18 bases lay in between. The CDR3 protein is CASSRPALAVTDTQYF. In DNA, the CDR3 is TGTGCCAGCAGCCGCCCGGCACTAGCCGTGACAGATACGCAGTATTTT.

The chain couples TRBV9 to TRBJ2-3, with TRBD2 identical over 7 bases. Trimming removed 4 bases from V and 2 bases from J; junction bases left unmatched: 7. This CDR3 has 15 residues. Germline V gives CDR1 SGDLS, CDR2 YYNGEE. The CDR3 protein is CASSLGDYITDTQYF. The CDR3 nucleotides are TGTGCCAGCAGCCTAGGGGACTACATCACAGATACGCAGTATTTT.

This clonotype was observed at least ten times. Here the CDR3 reads CASSEGQFSNQPQHF. For the CDR3, the DNA is TGTGCCAGCAGCGAGGGACAGTTTAGCAATCAGCCCCAGCATTTT. This chain joins TRBV9 and TRBJ1-5; 7 nucleotides line up with TRBD1. The V gene end was trimmed by 3 bases and the J gene end by 0 bases; junction bases not matched to a gene: 3. The CDR3 is made up of 15 amino acids. CDR1 is SGDLS and CDR2 is YYNGEE in the germline V gene. Complete variable domain (other parts from reference TRBV9 and TRBJ1-5): DSGVTQTPKHLITATGQRVTLRCSPRSGDLSVYWYQQSLDQGLQFLIQYYNGEERAKGNILERFSAQQFPDLHSELNLSSLELGDSALYFCASSEGQFSNQPQHFGDGTRLSIL.

V gene TRBV5-6 combines with J gene TRBJ1-1; D call uncertain. The CDR3 is 14 amino acids. CDR1 is SGHDT and CDR2 is YYEEEE in the germline V gene. V gave up 4 bases and J gave up 5 bases, with 15 bases separating them. The CDR3 DNA is TGTGCCAGCAGCCCAAAACCCCCCAATACTGAAGCTTTCTTT. This encodes CASSPKPPNTEAFF.

This clonotype was seen a handful of times. The chain uses TRBV15 and TRBJ2-7; weak D call: TRBD2 (5 bases). This CDR3 region has 14 residues. Germline V gene lookup returns CDR1 LNHNV and CDR2 YYDKDF (reference sequence). The V end was cut by 3 bases, the J end by 2 bases, with 11 bases between. For the CDR3, the DNA is TGTGCCACCAGCAGTAGGACGGGGACCTACGAGCAGTACGTC. This translates into CATSSRTGTYEQYV.

This clonotype was counted between two and nine times. This chain uses TRBV6-2 or TRBV6-3 with TRBJ1-2; weak D call: TRBD1 (6 bases). V was trimmed by 4 bases and J by 5 bases, leaving 17 bases between them. This CDR3 has 15 amino acids. Germline loops: CDR1 MNHEY, CDR2 SVGEGT. Here the CDR3 DNA reads TGTGCCAGCAGTTCGGAAGACAGGTGGCTTTATGGCTACACCTTC. Protein: CASSSEDRWLYGYTF.

This clonotype showed up just a few times. The chain links TRBV7-9 to TRBJ2-1; 12 nucleotides line up with TRBD1. The CDR3 length is 14 residues. V shed 4 bases and J 8 bases; nucleotides not matched to a gene: 3. The germline V gene has CDR1 SEHNR and CDR2 FQNEAQ (reference sequence). In nucleotides, the CDR3 is TGTGCCAGCAGCTCGGGACAGGGGGCAGATGAGCAGTTCTTC. The encoded protein is CASSSGQGADEQFF. Drawing the rest from reference TRBV7-9 and TRBJ2-1, the complete variable domain is DTGVSQNPRHKITKRGQNVTFRCDPISEHNRLYWYRQTLGQGPEFLTYFQNEAQLEKSRLLSDRFSAERPKGSFSTLEIQRTEQGDSAMYLCASSSGQGADEQFFGPGTRLTVL.

Only a few counts were recorded for this clonotype. This chain connects TRBV6-5 to TRBJ2-3; D tentatively fits TRBD1 or TRBD2 (5 bases each). This CDR3 is 15 amino acids long. Per germline, CDR1 MNHEY and CDR2 SVGAGI. Trimming cost V 6 bases and J 0 bases, with 13 bases left between them. This chain's CDR3 is CASSRTGASTDTQYF. CDR3 bases: TGTGCCAGCAGCCGAACCGGGGCTAGCACAGATACGCAGTATTTT.

This clonotype was observed once. This sequence joins TRBV7-6 and TRBJ2-5; D possibly matches TRBD1 or TRBD2 (5 bases each). Per germline, CDR1 SGHVS and CDR2 FNYEAQ. The CDR3 is 15 residues long. Trimming shortened V by 2 bases and J by 4 bases, and 14 bases separated the two germline ends. The CDR3 here is CASSLLGELGETQYF. In DNA form, the CDR3 reads TGTGCCAGCAGCTTATTGGGGGAACTAGGAGAGACCCAGTACTTC.

J is TRBJ2-7 and V is TRBV5-6, with D possibly matching TRBD1 (6 bases). In germline, CDR1 is SGHDT, CDR2 YYEEEE. Trimming removed 3 bases at V and 2 bases at J, with 12 bases between. The CDR3 consists of 14 residues. This CDR3 reads CASSSQGHPYEQYV. In DNA, the CDR3 is TGTGCCAGCAGCTCACAGGGTCACCCCTACGAGCAGTACGTC.

The sample holds a few counts of this clonotype. The rearrangement uses TRBV11-2 and TRBJ2-3; a weak D match, TRBD2 (6 bases). The CDR3 is made up of 15 amino acids. V gave up 5 bases and J gave up 0 bases, with 12 bases separating them. The V gene's germline CDR1 is SGHAT and CDR2 FQNNGV. The CDR3 region is CASSPSAGSTDTQYF. CDR3 DNA sequence: TGTGCCAGCAGCCCTTCCGCGGGGAGCACAGATACGCAGTATTTT. The entire variable domain, with the rest obtained from reference TRBV11-2 and TRBJ2-3, is as follows: EAGVAQSPRYKIIEKRQSVAFWCNPISGHATLYWYQQILGQGPKLLIQFQNNGVVDDSQLPKDRFSAERLKGVDSTLKIQPAKLEDSAVYLCASSPSAGSTDTQYFGPGTRLTVL.

The rearrangement links TRBV21-1 to TRBJ2-2; the D call in the table, TRBD1, was not verified against the DNA. TRBV21-1 is a pseudogene locus. CDR3 length equals 16 residues. This chain's CDR3 is CASSRPKRGDTGELFF. The CDR3 DNA sequence: TGTGCCAGCAGCAGACCTAAGAGGGGGGACACCGGGGAGCTGTTTTTT.

The table lists this clonotype with a few counts. V usage is TRBV9 and J usage is TRBJ2-1; D not resolved. The CDR3 loop spans 15 amino acids. Trimming left V 0 bases short and J 3 bases short, with 10 bases between. Germline-derived CDR1 and CDR2 are SGDLS and YYNGEE. The CDR3 DNA follows: TGTGCCAGCAGCGTAGAGGATAGCATCTACAATGAGCAGTTCTTC. It specifies CASSVEDSIYNEQFF.